One sample yielded the 21 T cell receptor beta chains listed below, sequenced in a study of shared clonotypes between healthy human individuals. Here immunoSEQ multiplex PCR was the method, and the copy in TCRdb shows in-frame clones only, minus some. The sample consists of around 580,000 clones, roughly 98% of them appearing once. CD45RO negativity and positive selection for CCR7 defined naive CD8 cells, a population that excluded terminally differentiated effector memory CD45RA+ cells. Material: naive CD8+ T cells sorted from blood. Receptor source: a man aged 25-45 years in good health.

This clone was seen just once. The V and J genes are TRBV27 and TRBJ2-3, with D possibly matching TRBD1 (6 bases). The ends were cut back, 5 bases at V and 2 bases at J, with 14 bases in the middle. The CDR3 length is 15 residues. From germline, CDR1 is MNHEY and CDR2 SMNVEV (reference sequence). The CDR3: CASSPWTEITDTQYF. CDR3 nucleotide sequence: TGTGCCAGCAGTCCTTGGACAGAAATCACAGATACGCAGTATTTT.

The chain is built from TRBV4-1 and TRBJ2-7; possibly TRBD2 for D (5 bases). The V end lost 0 bases, the J end lost 3 bases, and 18 bases lay between the germline ends. From germline, CDR1 is MGHRA and CDR2 YSYEKL. The CDR3 is 17 amino acids. In DNA form, the CDR3 reads TGCGCCAGCAGCCAAGATATAGCGCCAAAGAGGAGCTACGAGCAGTACTTC. Amino acids: CASSQDIAPKRSYEQYF.

The rearrangement links TRBV4-3 to TRBJ2-5; D is ambiguous. CDR1 LGHNA and CDR2 YSLEER come from the germline V gene. CDR3 length equals 15 residues. The V end lost 3 bases, the J end lost 1 base, and 12 bases lay between the germline ends. The CDR3 region has the DNA TGCGCCAGCAGCCAGAAACGCTGGGCCCAAGAGACCCAGTACTTC. Amino acids: CASSQKRWAQETQYF.

The chain carries TRBV15 and TRBJ1-1; a weak D match, TRBD1 (5 bases). This CDR3 is 14 amino acids long. CDR1 is LNHNV, CDR2 YYDKDF, per germline (reference sequence). With 3 bases removed from V and 8 bases from J, the gap between germline ends came to 16 bases. The CDR3 bases are TGTGCCACCAGCAGGAGGGGCTCGAGTCAGGAAGCTTTCTTT. Translating it yields CATSRRGSSQEAFF.

The V call is TRBV5-6, the J call TRBJ2-1; D perhaps matches TRBD2 (6 bases). CDR3 length: 15 residues. V lost 0 bases to trimming and J lost 2 bases, with 9 bases between them. Per the germline V gene, CDR1 is SGHDT and CDR2 is YYEEEE. The CDR3 DNA reads as TGTGCCAGCAGCTTGGGCAGGAGGGCCTACAATGAGCAGTTCTTC. Translation: CASSLGRRAYNEQFF.

This clone was counted once. The chain combines TRBV6-5 with TRBJ1-3; D gene unclear. The CDR3 extends over 16 amino acids. V was cut by 0 bases and J by 0 bases, with 9 bases left in between. CDR1 and CDR2 (germline): MNHEY, SVGAGI. Here the CDR3 reads CASSYSDSVSGNTIYF. The CDR3 nucleotides are TGTGCCAGCAGTTACTCGGACTCCGTCTCTGGAAACACCATATATTTT.

The V gene is TRBV5-1, the J gene TRBJ2-3; no reliable D call. V was shortened by 4 bases and J by 4 bases, with 16 bases between the two germline ends. CDR3 size: 15 residues. The germline V gene has CDR1 SGHRS and CDR2 YFSETQ. The CDR3 spells CASSPSGDSPDTQYF. The CDR3 DNA reads TGCGCCAGCAGCCCGAGTGGGGATTCCCCAGATACGCAGTATTTT.

This chain connects TRBV27 to TRBJ1-2; 10 bases align to TRBD1. V lost 6 bases and J lost 5; bases outside the gene matches: 6. The CDR3 has 14 residues. From germline, CDR1 is MNHEY and CDR2 SMNVEV (reference sequence). In DNA form, the CDR3 reads TGTGCCAGCAGGCAAGGGACAGGGGCTTATGGCTACACCTTC. Amino acids: CASRQGTGAYGYTF.

J is TRBJ2-7 and V is TRBV4-2; D may be TRBD2 (5 bases). The CDR3 runs 14 residues. The germline CDR1 and CDR2 sequences are LGHNA and YNFKEQ. The ends were cut back, 2 bases at V and 3 bases at J, with 11 bases in the middle. The CDR3 reads CASSQRGNVYEQYF. The CDR3 DNA reads as TGTGCCAGCAGCCAACGGGGAAACGTCTACGAGCAGTACTTC.

The V gene is TRBV7-6, the J gene TRBJ1-1; possibly TRBD1 for D (5 bases). CDR1 SGHVS and CDR2 FNYEAQ come from the germline V gene. This CDR3 has 14 amino acids. Trimming took off 5 bases at V and 4 bases at J, with 14 bases between the two ends. As DNA, the CDR3 is TGTGCCAGCAGCGCCGGCGTCGGGGCCACTGAAGCTTTCTTT. Translation gives CASSAGVGATEAFF.

This chain connects TRBV6-1 to TRBJ2-4, with TRBD1 identical over 10 bases. Germline CDR1 is MNHNS and CDR2 is SASEGT. Trimming cost V 6 bases and J 9 bases; bases outside gene matches: 5. CDR3 length: 13 residues. The CDR3 loop is CASRPGQGSIQYF. The DNA for the CDR3 is TGTGCCAGCAGGCCGGGACAGGGGAGCATTCAGTACTTC.

The V call is TRBV7-8, the J call TRBJ1-1, with 9 bases fitting TRBD1. The CDR3 consists of 15 residues. J lost 1 base, V lost 2 bases, and 2 bases had no gene match. Per the germline V gene, CDR1 is SGHVS and CDR2 is FQNEAQ. Here the CDR3 reads CASSLPGQGNTEAFF. CDR3 DNA sequence: TGTGCCAGCAGCTTACCGGGACAGGGGAACACTGAAGCTTTCTTT.

This chain joins TRBV6-5 and TRBJ2-7, with D hard to call. CDR1 is MNHEY and CDR2 is SVGAGI in the germline V gene. The germline V and J ends were trimmed by 5 bases and 4 bases, with 12 bases remaining between them. CDR3 length equals 13 residues. For the CDR3, the DNA is TGTGCCAGCAGTCAGGCCCCGGAATACGAGCAGTACTTC. Translating it yields CASSQAPEYEQYF.

This chain uses TRBV18 with TRBJ2-2; D gene unclear. The germline V gene encodes CDR1 KGHSH and CDR2 LQKENI. The V end lost 3 bases, the J end lost 7 bases, and 18 bases lay between the germline ends. This CDR3 has 16 amino acids. CDR3 in DNA: TGTGCCAGCTCACCCCAATCAATCGCCGGTCTCGGGGAGCTGTTTTTT. Encoded protein: CASSPQSIAGLGELFF.

This clone was detected once. This CDR3 reads CSVQGQAREYNEQFF. The CDR3 nucleotides are TGCAGCGTCCAAGGACAGGCCCGGGAGTACAATGAGCAGTTCTTC. The V call is TRBV29-1, the J call TRBJ2-1, with D maybe TRBD1 (7 bases). CDR1 is SQVTM, CDR2 ANQGSEA, per germline. Trimming stripped 6 bases from V and 4 bases from J, with 19 bases between. This CDR3 region has 15 residues.

The CDR3: CASTLRIQDYEQYF. In nucleotides, the CDR3 is TGTGCCAGCACCCTCAGGATTCAGGACTACGAGCAGTACTTC. The genes are TRBV6-1 and TRBJ2-7, with unresolved D. Trimming removed 7 bases at V and 3 bases at J, with 16 bases between. From germline, CDR1 is MNHNS and CDR2 SASEGT. The CDR3 extends over 14 amino acids.

This rearrangement joins TRBV30 to TRBJ2-3; no definite D call. Looked up from germline, CDR1 is GTSNPN and CDR2 is SVGIG (reference sequence). CDR3 length: 12 amino acids. The V and J ends lost 1 base and 5 bases respectively, with 7 bases between them. The CDR3 here is CAWSGWEDTQYF. In nucleotides, the CDR3 is TGTGCCTGGAGTGGTTGGGAAGATACGCAGTATTTT.

V is TRBV10-2 and J is TRBJ2-1, with 7 bases lining up with TRBD2. This CDR3 is 15 amino acids long. Germline loops: CDR1 WSHSY, CDR2 SAAADI. With V trimmed by 3 bases and J by 0 bases, 2 bases remained unmatched. CDR3 in DNA: TGCGCCAGCAGTGATGGCGGGAGCTCCTACAATGAGCAGTTCTTC. Its protein product is CASSDGGSSYNEQFF.

V and J are TRBV7-3 and TRBJ2-1, with 10 bases that match TRBD1. J gave up 7 bases and V 3 bases, and 6 bases lay outside the gene matches. The CDR3 is 15 amino acids. Germline CDR1 is SGHTA and CDR2 is FQGTGA. The CDR3 sequence: CASSFSGQGWNEQFF. The CDR3 bases are TGTGCCAGCAGCTTTTCGGGACAGGGGTGGAATGAGCAGTTCTTC.

This clone occurred once. This chain links TRBV4-3 with TRBJ2-7; a weak D match, TRBD2 (6 bases). The CDR3 has 18 residues. The germline V and J ends were trimmed by 0 bases and 4 bases, with 22 bases remaining between them. Germline-derived CDR1 and CDR2 are LGHNA and YSLEER. The CDR3 DNA is TGCGCCAGCAGCCAAGAGGGGGGAGGAGGGAAGAGGGCATACGAGCAGTACTTC. This sequence encodes CASSQEGGGGKRAYEQYF.

The J gene is TRBJ2-7, the V gene TRBV18, with TRBD2 identical over 7 bases. CDR1 KGHSH and CDR2 LQKENI come from the germline V gene. Unmatched junction bases numbered 12, after V lost 1 base and J lost 9 bases. The length of the CDR3 is 15 residues. As DNA, the CDR3 is TGTGCCAGCTCACCACGTGCGGGAGAAATCGTATGGCAGTACTTC. Amino acids: CASSPRAGEIVWQYF. The variable domain in full, completed from reference TRBV18 and TRBJ2-7, reads NAGVMQNPRHLVRRRGQEARLRCSPMKGHSHVYWYRQLPEEGLKFMVYLQKENIIDESGMPKERFSAEFPKEGPSILRIQQVVRGDSAAYFCASSPRAGEIVWQYFGPGTRLTVT.